This T cell receptor beta chain comes out of a study of cytomegalovirus exposure and HLA in healthy donors. Study conclusions and caveats: Later on, analysis showed that most CMV-associated TCR beta chains appeared to be HLA-restricted.

This CDR3 comprises 13 residues. Germline V lookup: CDR1 SNHLY, CDR2 FYNNEI. V was cut by 8 bases and J by 0 bases, with 11 bases left in between. PCR employed 60 Vbeta and 13 Jbeta primers. Assay: immunoSEQ multiplex PCR; the TCRdb copy retains only in-frame clones and omits some. The table shows about 90,000 clones, with about 68% occurring only once. For this clone: Its antigen is still unknown.

The receptor was isolated from a man aged 30-40 years in good health and CMV-seropositive. This rearrangement joins TRBV2 to TRBJ2-7; D might be TRBD2 (6 bases). The sample taken for sequencing was PBMCs. CDR3 coding DNA: TGTGCCAGCCGGGACGGGGGCTCCTACGAGCAGTACTTC. It translates to CASRDGGSYEQYF.